This T cell receptor (beta chain) originates from a study of T cell changes during pregnancy in multiple sclerosis. The protocol was immunoSEQ multiplex PCR, while the TCRdb copy is restricted to in-frame clones and leaves out a portion. The sample holds 50,000 or so clones, approximately 92% seen once. Germline assignment: CDR1 GTSNPN and CDR2 SVGIG (reference sequence). This CDR3 is 18 amino acids long. J gave up 5 bases and V 4 bases, and 22 bases lay outside the gene matches. The chain joins TRBV30 to TRBJ1-1; 7 bases align to TRBD1. The TCR sequence derives from a female donor with multiple sclerosis, enrolled in a pregnancy study. Specimen: CD4+ T cells from peripheral blood mononuclear cells, collected in the third trimester of pregnancy. Written as DNA, the CDR3 is TGTGCCTGGACTCAGGGGGTCGAGGTGGCCCATTTGATGACTGAAGCTTTCTTT. This codes for CAWTQGVEVAHLMTEAFF.